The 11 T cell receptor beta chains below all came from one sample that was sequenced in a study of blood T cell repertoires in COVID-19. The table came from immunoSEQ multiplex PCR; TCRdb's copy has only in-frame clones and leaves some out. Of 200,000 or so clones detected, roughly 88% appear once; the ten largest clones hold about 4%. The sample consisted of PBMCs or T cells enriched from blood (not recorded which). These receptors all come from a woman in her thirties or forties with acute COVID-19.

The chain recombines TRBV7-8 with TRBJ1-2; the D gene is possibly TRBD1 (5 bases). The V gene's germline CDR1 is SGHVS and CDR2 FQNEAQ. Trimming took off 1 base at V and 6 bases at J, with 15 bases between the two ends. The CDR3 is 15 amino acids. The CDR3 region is CASSLESGLENGYTF. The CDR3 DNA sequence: TGTGCCAGCAGCTTAGAATCAGGGCTTGAGAATGGCTACACCTTC.

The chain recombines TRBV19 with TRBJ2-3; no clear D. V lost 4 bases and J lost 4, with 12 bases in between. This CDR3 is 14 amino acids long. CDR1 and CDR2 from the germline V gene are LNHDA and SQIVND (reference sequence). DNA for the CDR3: TGTGCCAGTAGTAGGTTTGCCGCGTCAGATACGCAGTATTTT. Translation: CASSRFAASDTQYF.

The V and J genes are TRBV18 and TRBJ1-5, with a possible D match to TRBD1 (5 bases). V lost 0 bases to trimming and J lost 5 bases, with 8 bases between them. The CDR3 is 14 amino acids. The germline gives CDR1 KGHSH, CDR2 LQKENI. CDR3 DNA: TGTGCCAGCTCACCACCGGGGGGACATCAGCCCCAGCATTTT. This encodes CASSPPGGHQPQHF.

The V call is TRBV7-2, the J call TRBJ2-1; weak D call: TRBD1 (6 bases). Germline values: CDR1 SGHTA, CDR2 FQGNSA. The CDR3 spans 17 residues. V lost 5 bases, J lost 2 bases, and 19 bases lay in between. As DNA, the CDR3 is TGTGCCAGCAGCACGGACAGTTTTTCATCCACCTACAATGAGCAGTTCTTC. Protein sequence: CASSTDSFSSTYNEQFF.

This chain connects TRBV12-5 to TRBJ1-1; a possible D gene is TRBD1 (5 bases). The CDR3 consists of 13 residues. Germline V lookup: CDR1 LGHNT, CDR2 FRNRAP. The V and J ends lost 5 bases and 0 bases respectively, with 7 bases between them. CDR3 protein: CASGPQVNTEAFF. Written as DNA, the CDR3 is TGTGCTAGTGGTCCACAGGTGAACACTGAAGCTTTCTTT.

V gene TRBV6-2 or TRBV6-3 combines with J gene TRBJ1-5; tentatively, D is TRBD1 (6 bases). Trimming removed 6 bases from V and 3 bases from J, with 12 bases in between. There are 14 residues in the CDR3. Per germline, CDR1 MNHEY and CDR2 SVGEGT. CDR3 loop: CASSRRDTNQPQHF. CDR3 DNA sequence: TGTGCCAGCAGCAGACGGGACACCAATCAGCCCCAGCATTTT.

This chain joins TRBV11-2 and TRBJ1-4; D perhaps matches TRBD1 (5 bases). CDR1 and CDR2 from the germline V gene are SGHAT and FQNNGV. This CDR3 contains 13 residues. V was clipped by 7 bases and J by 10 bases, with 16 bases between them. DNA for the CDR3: TGTGCCAGCACTTCAGGGAGGGAAGGAAAACTGTTTTTT. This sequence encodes CASTSGREGKLFF.

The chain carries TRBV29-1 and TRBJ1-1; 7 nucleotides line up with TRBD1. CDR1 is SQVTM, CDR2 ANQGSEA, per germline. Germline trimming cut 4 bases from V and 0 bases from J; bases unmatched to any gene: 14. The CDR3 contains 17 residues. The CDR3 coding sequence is TGCAGCGTTGGCTCGGGGACAGAATCTGGAGTGAACACTGAAGCTTTCTTT. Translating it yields CSVGSGTESGVNTEAFF.

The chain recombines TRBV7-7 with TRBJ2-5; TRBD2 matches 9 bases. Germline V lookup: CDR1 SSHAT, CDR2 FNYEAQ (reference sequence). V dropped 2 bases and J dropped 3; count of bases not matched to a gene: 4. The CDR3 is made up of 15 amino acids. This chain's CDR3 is CASSLSGGKKETQYF. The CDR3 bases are TGTGCCAGCAGCTTAAGCGGGGGGAAGAAAGAGACCCAGTACTTC.

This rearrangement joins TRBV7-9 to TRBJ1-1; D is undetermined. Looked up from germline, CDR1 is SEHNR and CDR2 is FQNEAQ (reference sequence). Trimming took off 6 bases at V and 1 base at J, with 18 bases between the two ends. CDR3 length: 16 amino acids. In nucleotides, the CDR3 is TGTGCCAGCAGAACGGAGGGTCGGGGAGAGAACACTGAAGCTTTCTTT. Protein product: CASRTEGRGENTEAFF.

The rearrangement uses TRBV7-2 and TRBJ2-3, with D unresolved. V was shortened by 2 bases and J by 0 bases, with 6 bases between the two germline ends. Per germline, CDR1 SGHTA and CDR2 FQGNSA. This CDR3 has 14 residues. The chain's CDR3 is CASSLTSSTDTQYF. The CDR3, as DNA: TGTGCCAGCAGCTTAACTTCTAGCACAGATACGCAGTATTTT.